The 22 T cell receptor beta chains below all came from one sample that was sequenced in a study of Tregs in tolerant kidney transplant recipients. Repertoires were generated with immunoSEQ multiplex PCR, while TCRdb's copy carries only in-frame clones and drops some. The profile shows over a thousand clones, around 41% of them singletons. No cognate antigen is known for these TCRs. Sequencing was carried out using Tregs from blood grown in culture. These receptors were obtained from a human donor in good health.

This clone appeared a single time. J is TRBJ2-5 and V is TRBV6-6; 7 bases line up with TRBD1. The V gene end was trimmed by 6 bases and the J gene end by 4 bases; junction bases not matched to a gene: 2. CDR1 and CDR2 from the germline V gene are MNHNY and SVGAGI (reference sequence). CDR3 length equals 12 residues. Here the CDR3 reads CASSRTGETQYF. The CDR3 DNA follows: TGTGCCAGCAGCCGGACAGGAGAGACCCAGTACTTC.

V usage is TRBV6-5 and J usage is TRBJ2-5, with D uncertain. Germline lookup yields CDR1 MNHEY and CDR2 SVGAGI. Deletions cut 5 bases from V and 5 bases from J, with 6 bases between. The CDR3 totals 11 residues. For the CDR3, the DNA is TGTGCCAGCAGTCTCCGGGAGACCCAGTACTTC. It specifies CASSLRETQYF.

Only a few counts were recorded for this clone. The chain uses TRBV10-3 and TRBJ1-1, with 8 positions matching TRBD1. Germline V CDR1 and CDR2: ENHRY, SYGVKD. The length of the CDR3 is 16 residues. The ends lost 11 bases at V and 0 bases at J; junction bases unmatched: 14. CDR3 DNA: TGTGCCGCTACTAGACAGGGGCTTACCATGAACACTGAAGCTTTCTTT. It translates to CAATRQGLTMNTEAFF.

The V call is TRBV11-2, the J call TRBJ1-6; the match to TRBD1 covers 7 bases. J gave up 6 bases and V 3 bases, and 2 bases lay outside the gene matches. The germline V gene has CDR1 SGHAT and CDR2 FQNNGV. The CDR3 spans 14 residues. The CDR3 sequence: CASSFGTVNSPLHF. DNA for the CDR3: TGTGCCAGCAGCTTCGGGACAGTTAATTCACCCCTCCACTTT.

CDR3 loop: CASSLVGTSGMREQFF. CDR3 nucleotides: TGTGCCAGCAGCTTGGTTGGGACTAGCGGGATGAGAGAGCAGTTCTTC. The J gene is TRBJ2-1, the V gene TRBV5-8; 13 bases are a match to TRBD2. CDR3 length: 16 residues. Trimming cost V 0 bases and J 10 bases; bases outside gene matches: 7. Germline assignment: CDR1 SGHTS and CDR2 YDEGEE. Drawing the rest from reference TRBV5-8 and TRBJ2-1, the complete variable domain is EAGVTQSPTHLIKTRGQQATLRCSPISGHTSVYWYQQALGLGLQFLLWYDEGEERNRGNFPPRFSGRQFPNYSSELNVNALELEDSALYLCASSLVGTSGMREQFFGPGTRLTVL.

This clone turned up a few times. This sequence joins TRBV6-8 and TRBJ2-7; D gene uncertain. CDR3 size: 11 residues. Germline CDR1 is MNHGY and CDR2 is SAAAGT. V lost 2 bases, J lost 5 bases, and 4 bases lay in between. The CDR3: CASSYGHEQYF. CDR3 in DNA: TGTGCCAGCAGTTACGGGCACGAGCAGTACTTC.

This clone was detected a few times. This sequence joins TRBV16 and TRBJ1-1; TRBD1 is a possible D gene (5 bases). This CDR3 spans 15 amino acids. The germline gives CDR1 KGHSY, CDR2 FQNENV. V lost 1 base and J 12 bases, leaving 21 bases between the germline ends. This CDR3 is CASSQLWGTGDLTFF. Here the CDR3 DNA reads TGTGCCAGCAGCCAATTATGGGGGACCGGGGATTTGACTTTCTTT. Full variable domain (remainder filled in from reference TRBV16 and TRBJ1-1): GEEVAQTPKHLVRGEGQKAKLYCAPIKGHSYVFWYQQVLKNEFKFLISFQNENVFDETGMPKERFSAKCLPNSPCSLEIQATKLEDSAVYFCASSQLWGTGDLTFFGQGTRLTVV.

This clone is termed medium-sized. The V gene is TRBV29-1, the J gene TRBJ2-7; a possible D gene is TRBD2 (6 bases). V was clipped by 6 bases and J by 7 bases, with 22 bases between them. Looked up from germline, CDR1 is SQVTM and CDR2 is ANQGSEA. CDR3 length: 14 amino acids. The CDR3 DNA reads TGCAGCGTCAGACATCGGAGGGACTCTCGGGAGCAGTACTTC. As protein: CSVRHRRDSREQYF.

The V and J genes are TRBV21-1 and TRBJ2-3; the table's D gene call, TRBD1, was not cross checked with the DNA. TRBV21-1 is assigned pseudogene status. The CDR3 is 14 amino acids. CDR3 amino acids: CASRGQGSTDTQYF. In nucleotides, the CDR3 is TGTGCCAGCAGGGGGCAGGGGAGCACAGATACGCAGTATTTT.

This chain uses TRBV9 with TRBJ1-6, with 9 bases fitting TRBD1. This CDR3 region has 14 residues. The germline V gene has CDR1 SGDLS and CDR2 YYNGEE. V gave up 5 bases and J gave up 7 bases; unmatched junction bases: 4. The CDR3 nucleotides read TGTGCCAGCAGGGGGACAGGGAAGAATTCACCCCTCCACTTT. Translating it yields CASRGTGKNSPLHF.

This clone has more than one count but fewer than ten. The rearrangement uses TRBV7-2 and TRBJ2-2, with a tentative D call TRBD2 (6 bases). Germline V gene lookup returns CDR1 SGHTA and CDR2 FQGNSA. This CDR3 is 16 amino acids long. Trimming left V 5 bases short and J 0 bases short, with 13 bases between. Written as DNA, the CDR3 is TGTGCCAGCAGCCTCTCTAGCGTACCGAACACCGGGGAGCTGTTTTTT. It yields the protein CASSLSSVPNTGELFF. The variable domain in full, completed from reference TRBV7-2 and TRBJ2-2, reads GAGVSQSPSNKVTEKGKDVELRCDPISGHTALYWYRQSLGQGLEFLIYFQGNSAPDKSGLPSDRFSAERTGGSVSTLTIQRTQQEDSAVYLCASSLSSVPNTGELFFGEGSRLTVL.

In its sample, this clone is large (0.1 to 1%). The chain links TRBV2 to TRBJ1-2; D is perhaps TRBD1 (6 bases). The CDR3 is 15 residues long. In germline, CDR1 is SNHLY, CDR2 FYNNEI. V gave up 0 bases and J gave up 5 bases, with 13 bases separating them. The CDR3 DNA sequence: TGTGCCAGCAGTGAAGCGCAGGGGAGGGGTTATGGCTACACCTTC. This gives the protein CASSEAQGRGYGYTF. Full variable domain (rest looked up from reference TRBV2 and TRBJ1-2): EPEVTQTPSHQVTQMGQEVILRCVPISNHLYFYWYRQILGQKVEFLVSFYNNEISEKSEIFDDQFSVERPDGSNFTLKIRSTKLEDSAMYFCASSEAQGRGYGYTFGSGTRLTVV.

This clone has a handful of counts. The junction and the germline gene differ at one end; a read error may be behind it. The genes are TRBV10-3 and TRBJ1-2, with a tentative D call TRBD1 (6 bases). The length of the CDR3 is 14 residues. Germline V CDR1 and CDR2: ENHRY, SYGVKD. The CDR3: CASSYSGQIYGYTF. DNA for the CDR3: TGTGCCAGCAGTTACTCCGGACAGATCTATGGCTACACCTTC.

This clone is deemed medium-sized. V gene TRBV7-3 combines with J gene TRBJ1-2; D remains ambiguous. The CDR3 extends over 13 amino acids. Germline CDR1 is SGHTA and CDR2 is FQGTGA. The V gene lost 11 bases and the J gene lost 1 base, with 14 bases spanning the gap. The chain's CDR3 is CAEPASLNYGYTF. The DNA for the CDR3 is TGTGCCGAGCCCGCTTCCCTTAACTATGGCTACACCTTC.

The chain couples TRBV7-2 to TRBJ2-3, with 8 positions matching TRBD1. The CDR3 extends over 12 amino acids. Looked up from germline, CDR1 is SGHTA and CDR2 is FQGNSA. The junction had 5 bases not matched to a gene; V was cut back by 1 base and J by 14 bases. The CDR3 bases are TGTGCCAGCAGCTTAGGGGGACAGGAGCGGTATTTT. This translates into CASSLGGQERYF.

This clone qualifies as hyperexpanded. The same CDR3 is also encoded by other DNA sequences in this sample. V and J are TRBV9 and TRBJ2-7; perhaps TRBD1 as D (5 bases). Germline CDR1 and CDR2: SGDLS and YYNGEE. The CDR3 spans 15 residues. The V gene lost 0 bases and the J gene lost 4 bases, with 14 bases spanning the gap. The CDR3 bases are TGTGCCAGCAGCGTAGGTCCAGGGCGTAGTTACGAGCAGTACTTC. This sequence encodes CASSVGPGRSYEQYF. Using reference TRBV9 and TRBJ2-7 for the parts outside the CDR3, the full variable domain is DSGVTQTPKHLITATGQRVTLRCSPRSGDLSVYWYQQSLDQGLQFLIQYYNGEERAKGNILERFSAQQFPDLHSELNLSSLELGDSALYFCASSVGPGRSYEQYFGPGTRLTVT.

This rearrangement joins TRBV7-9 to TRBJ2-7, with D unclear. Germline V CDR1 and CDR2: SEHNR, FQNEAQ (reference sequence). V was cut by 5 bases and J by 5 bases, with 10 bases left in between. This CDR3 is 12 amino acids long. The CDR3, as DNA: TGTGCCAGCAGCCCCTGGACCAACGAGCAGTACTTC. Translated, it gives CASSPWTNEQYF.

J is TRBJ1-1 and V is TRBV4-1; D is uncertain. V dropped 6 bases and J dropped 0 bases, with 17 bases sitting between them. This CDR3 contains 16 residues. Per the germline V gene, CDR1 is MGHRA and CDR2 is YSYEKL. The CDR3 DNA reads TGCGCCAGCAGTCCTATTGGCAGGCATATGAACACTGAAGCTTTCTTT. This encodes CASSPIGRHMNTEAFF.

By its share, this clone is hyperexpanded. The gene calls are TRBV5-3 and TRBJ1-5, with D tentatively TRBD1 (6 bases). TRBV5-3 falls under the ORF class, with uncertain function. CDR3 length: 18 amino acids. Trimming removed 0 bases from V and 4 bases from J, with 20 bases in between. CDR3 coding DNA: TGTGCCAGAAGCTTGGAAGGCACTCGGACAGTCCGGAATCAGCCCCAGCATTTT. Translated, it gives CARSLEGTRTVRNQPQHF.

This clone has just a few counts. V and J are TRBV11-1 and TRBJ2-1, with D possibly matching TRBD2 (6 bases). Germline-derived CDR1 and CDR2 are SGHAT and FQDESV (reference sequence). CDR3 length: 13 amino acids. V lost 5 bases to trimming and J lost 6 bases, with 11 bases between them. The CDR3 region is CASSPGTFNEQFF. The CDR3 nucleotides are TGTGCCAGCAGCCCGGGGACTTTCAATGAGCAGTTCTTC.

This clone is labeled as large (0.1 to 1%). The chain has TRBV18 and TRBJ2-7; perhaps TRBD1 as D (6 bases). CDR3 size: 17 residues. Germline CDR1 reads KGHSH; CDR2 reads LQKENI. V gave up 2 bases and J gave up 3 bases, with 20 bases separating them. CDR3 sequence: CASSPGTRSPNRYEQYF. CDR3 sequence (DNA): TGTGCCAGCTCACCAGGGACAAGGAGTCCAAACCGCTACGAGCAGTACTTC.

The chain joins TRBV6-6 to TRBJ1-4, with D unresolved. The germline gives CDR1 MNHNY, CDR2 SVGAGI (reference sequence). V lost 2 bases and J lost 8, with 9 bases in between. CDR3 size: 13 residues. The CDR3: CASSYPLREKLFF. As DNA, the CDR3 is TGTGCCAGCAGTTACCCCCTTCGGGAAAAACTGTTTTTT.